This TCR beta chain was captured in a study of response to subunit inactivated influenza vaccine. TCRdb ran MiXCR on the RT-PCR reads and lists one entry per CDR3 protein. The sample carries about 570,000 distinct CDR3 sequences, around 11% recorded once. This clonotype was counted ten times or more. V was pared by 0 bases and J by 2 bases, with 14 bases between. This CDR3 spans 16 amino acids. From germline, CDR1 is MNHEY and CDR2 SMNVEV (reference sequence). The sample was also reused in another study, on T cells expressing NK-cell markers. That work states: TCR beta cDNA was made by 5'RACE template switching with UMIs.

Sample: PBMCs from blood, taken on the day of vaccination. This chain joins TRBV27 and TRBJ2-7; D unclear. The origin of this receptor is a man aged 45-65 years who received an inactivated influenza vaccine. CDR3 bases: TGTGCCAGCAGTTTATCAGGCCCGACTGGCCCCTACGAGCAGTACTTC. Amino acid sequence: CASSLSGPTGPYEQYF.